This T cell receptor (beta chain) was sequenced in a study of blood T cells in healthy people across ages. Study-level points and caveats: Naive CD4+ cells and diversity were both higher in long-lived donors than in aged donors. With donor CMV status unknown, expanded clonotype changes were possibly confounded.

CDR1 is DFQATT, CDR2 SNEGSKA, per germline (reference sequence). This CDR3 contains 13 residues. The V gene lost 1 base and the J gene lost 3 bases, with 10 bases spanning the gap. The sample providers were healthy Caucasian people from Russia, aged roughly 6 to 90. Total RNA extracted from each sample amounted to at least 6 micrograms. A sample-barcoded 5' primer and a J-beta primer mix were used in a second PCR of roughly 7 to 11 cycles. One entry per CDR3 protein, called by TCRdb with MiXCR from the 5' RACE reads. This sample has 1.5 million to 1.8 million distinct CDR3 sequences, with approximately 39% found just once. The sample holds a few counts of this clonotype. Its target is unknown.

The sequence was collected from a woman aged 18-29 years in good health. The sequenced sample consisted of blood. The chain employs TRBV20-1 and TRBJ2-7, with unresolved D. The CDR3 bases are TGCAGTGCTAGAGCCCGCGGATACTACGAGCAGTACTTC. Translation: CSARARGYYEQYF.